One and the same sample provided the 24 T cell receptor beta chains below, sequenced in a study of Ad26.COV2.S vaccination and SARS-CoV-2 variants. The treatment is: roughly 19 received Ad26.COV2.S at low or high dose, single or two shots; several received placebo; per-sample allocation not given. Samples were taken on day 63 after the first vaccine or placebo injection. Clones were read by immunoSEQ multiplex PCR, and TCRdb kept only the in-frame ones, dropping some. This sample yields some 340,000 clones, of which around four fifths are seen a single time; around 2.2% belongs to the top ten. The sample in question was peripheral blood, obtained in a trial of Ad26.COV2.S vaccine versus placebo. Every receptor here comes from a person between 18 and 65 years old who received the Ad26.COV2.S COVID-19 vaccine or a placebo.

The rearrangement links TRBV25-1 to TRBJ2-3; 8 bases agree with TRBD2. V lost 2 bases and J lost 4; bases outside the gene matches: 11. CDR1 and CDR2 (germline): MGHDK, SYGVNS. The length of the CDR3 is 17 residues. In nucleotides, the CDR3 is TGTGCCAGCAGTGAACATACTAGCGGAGAAAAGGCAGATACGCAGTATTTT. Its protein product is CASSEHTSGEKADTQYF.

This clone was observed a single time. The rearrangement uses TRBV6-1 and TRBJ2-2, with D perhaps TRBD2 (6 bases). The CDR3 runs 17 residues. Trimming took 4 bases from V and 0 from J, leaving 15 bases between them. Germline V gene lookup returns CDR1 MNHNS and CDR2 SASEGT. The CDR3 spells CASSVRPPGANTGELFF. The CDR3 coding sequence is TGTGCCAGCAGTGTCCGACCCCCGGGGGCGAACACCGGGGAGCTGTTTTTT.

The V call is TRBV7-9, the J call TRBJ2-7; 7 bases map to TRBD1. The CDR3 has 15 amino acids. Germline values: CDR1 SEHNR, CDR2 FQNEAQ (reference sequence). J was trimmed by 0 bases and V by 1 base; bases with no gene match: 3. In DNA, the CDR3 is TGTGCCAGCAGCTTAGGGGACAGAAGCTCCTACGAGCAGTACTTC. Protein: CASSLGDRSSYEQYF.

The V and J genes are TRBV4-1 and TRBJ1-3; no firm D call. V was shortened by 2 bases and J by 7 bases, with 15 bases between the two germline ends. The V gene's germline CDR1 is MGHRA and CDR2 YSYEKL. The length of the CDR3 is 15 residues. The CDR3, as DNA: TGCGCCAGCAGCCAACAACACGGCCTGGGGAACACCATATATTTT. Translating it yields CASSQQHGLGNTIYF.

The chain employs TRBV9 and TRBJ1-3; weak D call: TRBD1 (5 bases). CDR1 is SGDLS, CDR2 YYNGEE, per germline. This CDR3 has 23 amino acids. Trimming left V 4 bases short and J 0 bases short, with 35 bases between. CDR3 DNA sequence: TGTGCCAGCAGCCGCACACTGTTGTGGGGGGATATGACGGATGCGAGCTCTGGAAACACCATATATTTT. As protein: CASSRTLLWGDMTDASSGNTIYF.

The chain has TRBV14 and TRBJ2-1; 10 bases line up with TRBD1. This CDR3 spans 16 amino acids. Trimming took 6 bases from V and 9 from J; bases not matched to a gene: 14. The V gene's germline CDR1 is SGHDN and CDR2 FVKESK. The CDR3 loop reads CASSRTGTGELSEQFF. The CDR3 region has the DNA TGTGCCAGCAGTCGCACCGGGACAGGGGAACTCAGTGAGCAGTTCTTC.

This clone was seen just once. This chain uses TRBV20-1 with TRBJ1-2, with D maybe TRBD1 (6 bases). Trimming left V 3 bases short and J 5 bases short, with 16 bases between. Germline V gene sequence: CDR1 DFQATT, CDR2 SNEGSKA (reference sequence). CDR3 length: 14 residues. This CDR3 reads CSASRQGNLYGYTF. DNA for the CDR3: TGCAGTGCTAGTCGCCAGGGGAACCTTTATGGCTACACCTTC.

The chain has TRBV12-5 and TRBJ2-1; TRBD2 matches at 8 bases. The germline CDR1 and CDR2 sequences are LGHNT and FRNRAP. V shed 8 bases and J 8 bases; nucleotides not matched to a gene: 11. The CDR3 contains 14 residues. The CDR3 DNA reads TGTGCTAGTATGGTGCGGGGGGCCCGAGATGAGCAGTTCTTC. Amino acids: CASMVRGARDEQFF. Together with reference TRBV12-5 and TRBJ2-1, the CDR3 gives the full variable domain: DARVTQTPRHKVTEMGQEVTMRCQPILGHNTVFWYRQTMMQGLELLAYFRNRAPLDDSGMPKDRFSAEMPDATLATLKIQPSEPRDSAVYFCASMVRGARDEQFFGPGTRLTVL.

The genes are TRBV28 and TRBJ2-3, with D unresolved. The CDR3 covers 13 residues. CDR1 and CDR2 from the germline V gene are MDHEN and SYDVKM. V lost 2 bases and J 2 bases, leaving 5 bases between the germline ends. The DNA for the CDR3 is TGTGCCAGCAGTTTACCCCTCACAGATACGCAGTATTTT. Its protein is CASSLPLTDTQYF.

The chain uses TRBV5-1 and TRBJ2-1; the match to TRBD2 covers 13 bases. The J segment lost 6 bases and the V segment lost 5 bases, leaving 5 bases of the junction unmatched. The CDR3 consists of 15 residues. Germline CDR1 SGHRS, CDR2 YFSETQ. DNA of the CDR3: TGCGCCAGCAGGCTGGGGACTAGCGGGGTCAATGAGCAGTTCTTC. Its translation: CASRLGTSGVNEQFF. Combining the CDR3 with reference TRBV5-1 and TRBJ2-1 gives the whole variable domain KAGVTQTPRYLIKTRGQQVTLSCSPISGHRSVSWYQQTPGQGLQFLFEYFSETQRNKGNFPGRFSGRQFSNSRSEMNVSTLELGDSALYLCASRLGTSGVNEQFFGPGTRLTVL.

This rearrangement joins TRBV5-5 to TRBJ1-1; perhaps TRBD1 as D (6 bases). This CDR3 comprises 15 residues. Between the trimmed V and J ends, which lost 0 bases and 3 bases, there was a span of 12 bases. Germline V gene sequence: CDR1 SGHKS, CDR2 YYEKEE (reference sequence). The CDR3 region has the DNA TGTGCCAGCAGCTTGGGGGGGCAAAGAGACACTGAAGCTTTCTTT. It is translated as CASSLGGQRDTEAFF.

This rearrangement joins TRBV7-3 to TRBJ1-2; no reliable D call. CDR1 and CDR2 from the germline V gene are SGHTA and FQGTGA. With 2 bases removed from V and 8 bases from J, the gap between germline ends came to 9 bases. This CDR3 has 12 amino acids. This CDR3 is CASSLLVGGYTF. Here the CDR3 DNA reads TGTGCCAGCAGCTTATTAGTCGGAGGCTACACCTTC. Full variable domain (remainder filled in from reference TRBV7-3 and TRBJ1-2): GAGVSQTPSNKVTEKGKYVELRCDPISGHTALYWYRQSLGQGPEFLIYFQGTGAADDSGLPNDRFFAVRPEGSVSTLKIQRTERGDSAVYLCASSLLVGGYTFGSGTRLTVV.

This clone was seen a few times. The chain recombines TRBV19 with TRBJ1-4; TRBD1 matches at 10 bases. Germline CDR1 and CDR2: LNHDA and SQIVND (reference sequence). V trimming: 6 bases; J trimming: 3 bases; junction bases outside the gene matches: 4. CDR3 length equals 15 residues. The CDR3 region is CASSRDRGSNEKLFF. CDR3 coding DNA: TGTGCCAGTAGCCGGGACAGGGGTTCTAATGAAAAACTGTTTTTT. Using reference TRBV19 and TRBJ1-4 for the parts outside the CDR3, the full variable domain is DGGITQSPKYLFRKEGQNVTLSCEQNLNHDAMYWYRQDPGQGLRLIYYSQIVNDFQKGDIAEGYSVSREKKESFPLTVTSAQKNPTAFYLCASSRDRGSNEKLFFGSGTQLSVL.

The V call is TRBV5-1, the J call TRBJ1-1; 8 nucleotides match TRBD1. Germline V lookup: CDR1 SGHRS, CDR2 YFSETQ. Germline trimming cut 0 bases from V and 4 bases from J; bases unmatched to any gene: 8. This CDR3 is 16 amino acids long. The CDR3 is CASSLDPDRVGTEAFF. The CDR3 nucleotides read TGCGCCAGCAGCTTGGATCCGGACAGGGTGGGCACTGAAGCTTTCTTT.

The chain joins TRBV20-1 to TRBJ2-3; 10 bases are shared with TRBD2. Germline V gene lookup returns CDR1 DFQATT and CDR2 SNEGSKA (reference sequence). CDR3 size: 17 residues. Trimming cost V 3 bases and J 0 bases; bases outside gene matches: 9. The CDR3 reads CSASGSGGQTSTDTQYF. The CDR3 nucleotides are TGCAGTGCTAGTGGTAGCGGGGGGCAAACAAGCACAGATACGCAGTATTTT.

The chain links TRBV27 to TRBJ2-1; 10 nucleotides line up with TRBD1. With V trimmed by 3 bases and J by 14 bases, 4 bases remained unmatched. The CDR3 has 12 residues. Germline assignment: CDR1 MNHEY and CDR2 SMNVEV (reference sequence). The DNA for the CDR3 is TGTGCCAGCAGTTTTTTGACAGGGGGCGAGTTCTTC. It encodes CASSFLTGGEFF.

The chain carries TRBV15 and TRBJ2-7, with 7 positions matching TRBD2. CDR1 and CDR2 from the germline V gene are LNHNV and YYDKDF (reference sequence). With V trimmed by 8 bases and J by 3 bases, 10 bases remained unmatched. The CDR3 is 14 amino acids. Here the CDR3 DNA reads TGTGCCACCTCCCCGGGGAGGGGCATCTACGAGCAGTACTTC. Protein sequence: CATSPGRGIYEQYF.

The chain is built from TRBV5-5 and TRBJ1-2; TRBD1 matches 7 bases. There are 15 residues in the CDR3. With 2 bases clipped from V and 8 bases from J, the junction kept 12 bases outside the gene matches. The V gene's germline CDR1 is SGHKS and CDR2 YYEKEE (reference sequence). The CDR3 DNA reads TGTGCCAGCAGCTTCTCTCCAGGGGGAAAACGGGGCTACACCTTC. Translation gives CASSFSPGGKRGYTF.

The rearrangement links TRBV7-3 to TRBJ2-1; D is unresolved. The CDR3 runs 14 residues. Trimming took 6 bases from V and 2 from J, leaving 11 bases between them. Germline CDR1 reads SGHTA; CDR2 reads FQGTGA. In DNA form, the CDR3 reads TGTGCCAGCAGGAATAGGAGTCCCTACAATGAGCAGTTCTTC. It codes for CASRNRSPYNEQFF.

The chain combines TRBV7-3 with TRBJ2-1; 7 bases are a match to TRBD2. The CDR3 has 14 amino acids. Trimming took 6 bases from V and 8 from J; bases not matched to a gene: 10. The germline CDR1 and CDR2 sequences are SGHTA and FQGTGA. In DNA, the CDR3 is TGTGCCAGCAGGTTGGACCCAAGCGGGGATGAGCAGTTCTTC. It translates to CASRLDPSGDEQFF.

The CDR3 is CAWSARAEAFF. CDR3 nucleotide sequence: TGTGCCTGGAGTGCTAGGGCTGAAGCTTTCTTT. The chain combines TRBV30 with TRBJ1-1; no clear D. Germline V gene lookup returns CDR1 GTSNPN and CDR2 SVGIG (reference sequence). V shed 1 base and J shed 6 bases, with 6 bases lying between them. This CDR3 contains 11 residues.

The count of this clone is one. The gene calls are TRBV18 and TRBJ2-7, with D tentatively TRBD1 (8 bases). Germline V gene lookup returns CDR1 KGHSH and CDR2 LQKENI. The V end was cut by 2 bases, the J end by 4 bases, with 15 bases between. The CDR3 runs 15 residues. CDR3 in amino acids: CASSPEQGEGYEQYF. The CDR3 DNA is TGTGCCAGCTCACCAGAACAGGGGGAGGGGTACGAGCAGTACTTC.

J is TRBJ1-2 and V is TRBV28; 8 nucleotides agree with TRBD1. Germline V gene sequence: CDR1 MDHEN, CDR2 SYDVKM. J gave up 5 bases and V 6 bases, and 11 bases lay outside the gene matches. The CDR3 has 15 amino acids. Written as DNA, the CDR3 is TGTGCCAGCAGCGCCCACGACAGGGGTGTATATGGCTACACCTTC. Amino acid sequence: CASSAHDRGVYGYTF.

This sequence joins TRBV6-1 and TRBJ1-5; D gene ambiguous. V gave up 1 base and J gave up 4 bases, with 5 bases separating them. Germline values: CDR1 MNHNS, CDR2 SASEGT. This CDR3 region has 13 residues. The CDR3 sequence: CASSEVTNQPQHF. DNA of the CDR3: TGTGCCAGCAGTGAAGTAACAAATCAGCCCCAGCATTTT.